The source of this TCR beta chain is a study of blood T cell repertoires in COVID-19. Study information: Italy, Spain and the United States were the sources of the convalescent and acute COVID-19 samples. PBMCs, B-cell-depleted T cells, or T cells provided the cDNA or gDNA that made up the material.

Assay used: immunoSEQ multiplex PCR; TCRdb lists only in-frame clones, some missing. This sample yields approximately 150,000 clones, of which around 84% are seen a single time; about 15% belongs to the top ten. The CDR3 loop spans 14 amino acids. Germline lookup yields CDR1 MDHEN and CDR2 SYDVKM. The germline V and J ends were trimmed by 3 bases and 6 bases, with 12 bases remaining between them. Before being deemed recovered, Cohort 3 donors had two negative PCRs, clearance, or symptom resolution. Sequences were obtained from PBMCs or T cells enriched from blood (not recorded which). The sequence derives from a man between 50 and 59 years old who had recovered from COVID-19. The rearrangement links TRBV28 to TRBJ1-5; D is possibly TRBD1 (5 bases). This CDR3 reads CASSLKGWSQPQHF. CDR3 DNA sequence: TGTGCCAGCAGTTTGAAGGGGTGGAGTCAGCCCCAGCATTTT. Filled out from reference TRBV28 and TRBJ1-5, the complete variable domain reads DVKVTQSSRYLVKRTGEKVFLECVQDMDHENMFWYRQDPGLGLRLIYFSYDVKMKEKGDIPEGYSVSREKKERFSLILESASTNQTSMYLCASSLKGWSQPQHFGDGTRLSIL.